A single sample gave rise to the 21 T cell receptor beta chains below, sequenced in a study of long-term antiretroviral therapy in people with HIV. A v3.0 immunoSEQ assay was performed at survey level. Clones were read by immunoSEQ multiplex PCR, and TCRdb kept only the in-frame ones, dropping some. The sample has some 25,000 clones, approximately 83% seen once. This specimen consisted of unsorted PBMCs, obtained 1.2 years after starting antiretroviral therapy. All receptors come from a man between 45 and 60 years old with HIV.

This clone was seen just once. The chain joins TRBV15 to TRBJ2-7; 8 bases fit TRBD1. Looked up from germline, CDR1 is LNHNV and CDR2 is YYDKDF (reference sequence). Losses at the gene ends were 5 bases for V and 2 bases for J; bases not matched to a gene: 8. The CDR3 runs to 15 residues. Here the CDR3 DNA reads TGTGCCACCAGCCGCAGGGGGCGGGGAGCCTACGAGCAGTACTTC. Translating it yields CATSRRGRGAYEQYF.

This rearrangement joins TRBV11-3 to TRBJ1-1; the D is unclear. Germline lookup yields CDR1 SGHNT and CDR2 YENEEA. The CDR3 totals 13 residues. The germline V and J ends were trimmed by 1 base and 0 bases, with 3 bases remaining between them. The CDR3 loop reads CASSLAVNTEAFF. The CDR3 DNA reads TGTGCCAGCAGCTTAGCTGTGAACACTGAAGCTTTCTTT.

The chain links TRBV27 to TRBJ1-2, with D possibly matching TRBD1 (5 bases). Looked up from germline, CDR1 is MNHEY and CDR2 is SMNVEV (reference sequence). This CDR3 has 14 residues. V gave up 6 bases and J gave up 7 bases, with 18 bases separating them. CDR3 sequence reads: CASSRGAMGVGYTF. The CDR3 coding sequence is TGTGCCAGCAGCCGGGGAGCGATGGGGGTTGGCTACACCTTC.

The CDR3 nucleotides read TGTGCCAGCAGTTGGACGGTGTACAATGAGCAGTTCTTC. Protein: CASSWTVYNEQFF. The chain employs TRBV28 and TRBJ2-1, with no clear D. The CDR3 is made up of 13 amino acids. Germline V lookup: CDR1 MDHEN, CDR2 SYDVKM. The V end was cut by 4 bases, the J end by 4 bases, with 8 bases between.

CDR3 loop: CASSSSTGYEQYF. CDR3 nucleotide sequence: TGTGCCAGTAGCTCATCGACAGGGTACGAGCAGTACTTC. The chain links TRBV19 to TRBJ2-7; 7 bases are shared with TRBD1. The trim removed 6 bases at V and 4 bases at J, leaving 6 bases unmatched. CDR1 and CDR2 (germline): LNHDA, SQIVND (reference sequence). CDR3 size: 13 residues. Full variable domain (rest looked up from reference TRBV19 and TRBJ2-7): DGGITQSPKYLFRKEGQNVTLSCEQNLNHDAMYWYRQDPGQGLRLIYYSQIVNDFQKGDIAEGYSVSREKKESFPLTVTSAQKNPTAFYLCASSSSTGYEQYFGPGTRLTVT.

The rearrangement joins TRBV11-2 to TRBJ2-6, with D possibly TRBD1 on 5 matching bases. Germline V CDR1 and CDR2: SGHAT, FQNNGV. V was pared by 4 bases and J by 4 bases, with 14 bases between. This CDR3 has 16 amino acids. The CDR3 bases are TGTGCCAGCAGCTCTCCGGTGGGGCTCGGGGCCAACGTCCTGACTTTC. This encodes CASSSPVGLGANVLTF.

This chain connects TRBV10-1 to TRBJ2-7; 10 bases agree with TRBD1. V was clipped by 3 bases and J by 8 bases; unmatched bases: 13. The germline V gene encodes CDR1 WNHNN and CDR2 SYGVQD (reference sequence). The CDR3 contains 16 residues. The CDR3 bases are TGCGCCAGCAGTGAAATGGACAGGGGGAGTCGTGACAAGCAGTACTTC. Its protein is CASSEMDRGSRDKQYF.

The chain joins TRBV28 to TRBJ2-7; 9 bases fit TRBD2. This CDR3 has 15 amino acids. V was clipped by 5 bases and J by 6 bases; unmatched bases: 11. Germline CDR1 is MDHEN and CDR2 is SYDVKM. For the CDR3, the DNA is TGTGCCAGCAGTCTCTCGGGGACTAGCCGGGGCGAGCAGTACTTC. This codes for CASSLSGTSRGEQYF.

The chain joins TRBV7-2 to TRBJ2-5; D is ambiguous. Germline-derived CDR1 and CDR2 are SGHTA and FQGNSA. The CDR3 is made up of 13 amino acids. V was pared by 4 bases and J by 4 bases, with 10 bases between. The CDR3 spells CASSWWLGETQYF. For the CDR3, the DNA is TGTGCCAGCAGCTGGTGGCTTGGAGAGACCCAGTACTTC.

This chain joins TRBV5-6 and TRBJ1-2; D is ambiguous. Germline CDR1 reads SGHDT; CDR2 reads YYEEEE. The V and J ends lost 1 base and 8 bases respectively, with 15 bases between them. The CDR3 totals 14 residues. The DNA of the CDR3 is TGTGCCAGCAGCTTGATTAGCGGGGTTTGGGGCTACACCTTC. It encodes CASSLISGVWGYTF.

The chain uses TRBV19 and TRBJ1-1; D ambiguous. Trimming stripped 1 base from V and 6 bases from J, with 9 bases between. Germline V gene lookup returns CDR1 LNHDA and CDR2 SQIVND (reference sequence). CDR3 length: 13 amino acids. The CDR3: CASSIGVTPEAFF. DNA of the CDR3: TGTGCCAGTAGTATAGGGGTTACGCCTGAAGCTTTCTTT. The entire variable domain, with the rest obtained from reference TRBV19 and TRBJ1-1, is as follows: DGGITQSPKYLFRKEGQNVTLSCEQNLNHDAMYWYRQDPGQGLRLIYYSQIVNDFQKGDIAEGYSVSREKKESFPLTVTSAQKNPTAFYLCASSIGVTPEAFFGQGTRLTVV.

The V call is TRBV28, the J call TRBJ1-1; TRBD1 aligns across 8 bases. This CDR3 contains 15 residues. V lost 5 bases, J lost 0 bases, and 5 bases stayed unmatched. Germline values: CDR1 MDHEN, CDR2 SYDVKM. The CDR3 region is CASSPGQEMNTEAFF. The CDR3 DNA sequence: TGTGCCAGCAGTCCGGGACAGGAAATGAACACTGAAGCTTTCTTT. Combining the CDR3 with reference TRBV28 and TRBJ1-1 gives the whole variable domain DVKVTQSSRYLVKRTGEKVFLECVQDMDHENMFWYRQDPGLGLRLIYFSYDVKMKEKGDIPEGYSVSREKKERFSLILESASTNQTSMYLCASSPGQEMNTEAFFGQGTRLTVV.

Here the CDR3 reads CASSSRQGSRSWGEKLFF. The CDR3 nucleotides read TGTGCCAGCAGCTCCAGACAGGGGAGCCGGTCGTGGGGTGAAAAACTGTTTTTT. This chain uses TRBV7-2 with TRBJ1-4, with TRBD1 matching 8 bases. Germline CDR1 is SGHTA and CDR2 is FQGNSA. V was clipped by 4 bases and J by 7 bases; unmatched bases: 17. The CDR3 loop spans 18 amino acids.

The V gene is TRBV9, the J gene TRBJ2-3; D may correspond to TRBD1 or TRBD2 (5 bases each). V lost 2 bases and J lost 1, with 5 bases in between. CDR1 and CDR2 from the germline V gene are SGDLS and YYNGEE. The CDR3 contains 13 residues. The CDR3 protein is CASSVGGTDTQYF. CDR3 bases: TGTGCCAGCAGCGTGGGGGGCACAGATACGCAGTATTTT.

The chain has TRBV9 and TRBJ2-1, with TRBD2 matching 9 bases. Trimming cost V 4 bases and J 7 bases; bases outside gene matches: 9. This CDR3 is 15 amino acids long. Germline CDR1 reads SGDLS; CDR2 reads YYNGEE. As DNA, the CDR3 is TGTGCCAGCAGCTCTGTGGCGGGGGGGCCTAATGAGCAGTTCTTC. Translation gives CASSSVAGGPNEQFF.

The chain couples TRBV7-2 to TRBJ2-7, with D unresolved. V was cut by 4 bases and J by 2 bases, with 15 bases left in between. The CDR3 consists of 15 residues. Looked up from germline, CDR1 is SGHTA and CDR2 is FQGNSA. The CDR3 bases are TGTGCCAGCAGCTCCCGGGCCTTCCTTACCTACGAGCAGTACTTC. It encodes CASSSRAFLTYEQYF.

V usage is TRBV11-3 and J usage is TRBJ2-1; 10 nucleotides line up with TRBD1. Germline-derived CDR1 and CDR2 are SGHNT and YENEEA. This CDR3 has 12 residues. The trim removed 3 bases at V and 13 bases at J, leaving 3 bases unmatched. CDR3 coding DNA: TGTGCCAGCAGCTTTGGACAGGGGGATCAGTTCTTC. As protein: CASSFGQGDQFF. Full variable domain (missing parts from reference TRBV11-3 and TRBJ2-1): EAGVVQSPRYKIIEKKQPVAFWCNPISGHNTLYWYLQNLGQGPELLIRYENEEAVDDSQLPKDRFSAERLKGVDSTLKIQPAELGDSAVYLCASSFGQGDQFFGPGTRLTVL.

This clone was found once. The chain joins TRBV23-1 to TRBJ2-3, with a tentative D call TRBD1 (6 bases). TRBV23-1 is an open reading frame whose function is uncertain. Trimming removed 3 bases from V and 1 base from J, with 8 bases in between. The CDR3 is made up of 14 amino acids. In DNA form, the CDR3 reads TGCGCCAGCAGTCAGGGGGCAGGCACAGATACGCAGTATTTT. It is translated as CASSQGAGTDTQYF.

This chain connects TRBV29-1 to TRBJ1-2, with no clear D. CDR3 length equals 13 residues. The ends were cut back, 3 bases at V and 4 bases at J, with 12 bases in the middle. Germline V lookup: CDR1 SQVTM, CDR2 ANQGSEA. The CDR3 DNA sequence: TGCAGCGTTGATAAGGACGGCGGCTATGGCTACACCTTC. It specifies CSVDKDGGYGYTF.

This clone was observed a single time. The chain couples TRBV5-8 to TRBJ1-2; no clear D. Germline CDR1 and CDR2: SGHTS and YDEGEE. V was trimmed by 2 bases and J by 8 bases, leaving 13 bases between them. The CDR3 consists of 13 residues. The CDR3 nucleotides are TGTGCCAGCAGCTTCTACGGTGCGGCGGGCTACACCTTC. It encodes CASSFYGAAGYTF. Full variable domain (rest looked up from reference TRBV5-8 and TRBJ1-2): EAGVTQSPTHLIKTRGQQATLRCSPISGHTSVYWYQQALGLGLQFLLWYDEGEERNRGNFPPRFSGRQFPNYSSELNVNALELEDSALYLCASSFYGAAGYTFGSGTRLTVV.

This clone appeared a few times. V gene TRBV28 combines with J gene TRBJ1-2; possibly TRBD1 for D (5 bases). The V end lost 3 bases, the J end lost 8 bases, and 13 bases lay between the germline ends. CDR3 length: 13 residues. CDR1 is MDHEN and CDR2 is SYDVKM in the germline V gene. The chain's CDR3 is CASSFSSGWGYTF. CDR3 nucleotide sequence: TGTGCCAGCAGTTTTTCGTCAGGGTGGGGCTACACCTTC.